This passage covers 7 T cell receptor beta chains from one sample sequenced in a study of cytomegalovirus exposure and HLA in healthy donors. Measured with immunoSEQ multiplex PCR; TCRdb has only the in-frame clones, and not every one. Here the sample spans some 130,000 clones, around 80% being singletons. Material for sequencing was PBMCs. These receptors originate from a man between 25 and 39 years old in good health and CMV-seropositive.

The chain couples TRBV2 to TRBJ1-3; D might be TRBD1 (6 bases). V lost 6 bases and J lost 3, with 18 bases in between. The V gene's germline CDR1 is SNHLY and CDR2 FYNNEI. The CDR3 has 16 amino acids. The CDR3 DNA reads TGTGCCAGCAGAGGCACAGGGCTCCTCCTTGGAAACACCATATATTTT. Residues: CASRGTGLLLGNTIYF.

The CDR3 loop is CASSLRGLAGGEGEQYF. CDR3 in DNA: TGTGCCAGCAGCTTAAGGGGTCTAGCGGGAGGAGAGGGCGAGCAGTACTTC. The chain joins TRBV7-2 to TRBJ2-7; 11 nucleotides line up with TRBD2. This CDR3 comprises 17 residues. The V gene end was trimmed by 2 bases and the J gene end by 6 bases; junction bases not matched to a gene: 12. The germline V gene has CDR1 SGHTA and CDR2 FQGNSA.

V gene TRBV28 combines with J gene TRBJ2-7; D gene uncertain. Germline CDR1 is MDHEN and CDR2 is SYDVKM. CDR3 length: 12 amino acids. With 6 bases removed from V and 3 bases from J, the gap between germline ends came to 9 bases. The chain's CDR3 is CASSLGHYEQYF. CDR3 DNA sequence: TGTGCCAGCAGCCTCGGTCACTACGAGCAGTACTTC.

The rearrangement links TRBV2 to TRBJ2-1; TRBD1 might be the D (6 bases). CDR1 SNHLY and CDR2 FYNNEI come from the germline V gene. V gave up 5 bases and J gave up 5 bases, with 10 bases separating them. The CDR3 is 13 residues long. The DNA for the CDR3 is TGTGCCAGCAGTCAACAGGGCAACAATGAGCAGTTCTTC. Translating it yields CASSQQGNNEQFF.

This chain uses TRBV19 with TRBJ1-1; 7 bases map to TRBD1. The germline CDR1 and CDR2 sequences are LNHDA and SQIVND (reference sequence). V gave up 4 bases and J gave up 0 bases; unmatched junction bases: 5. The CDR3 sequence is 15 residues long. CDR3 nucleotide sequence: TGTGCCAGTAGTACGGACAGGCAGATGAACACTGAAGCTTTCTTT. Translation gives CASSTDRQMNTEAFF.

The CDR3 DNA sequence: TGTGCCAGCAGCATGCCTCAGTACAATCAGCCCCAGCATTTT. This sequence encodes CASSMPQYNQPQHF. The chain recombines TRBV5-8 with TRBJ1-5; D uncertain. The V end was cut by 4 bases, the J end by 3 bases, with 11 bases between. CDR3 size: 14 residues. CDR1 and CDR2 from the germline V gene are SGHTS and YDEGEE.

This sequence joins TRBV18 and TRBJ1-1, with D hard to call. Germline CDR1 is KGHSH and CDR2 is LQKENI. Trimming cost V 3 bases and J 0 bases, with 11 bases left between them. There are 15 residues in the CDR3. The DNA for the CDR3 is TGTGCCAGCTCACCGATCACCAGTATGAACACTGAAGCTTTCTTT. It yields the protein CASSPITSMNTEAFF. Variable domain in full (rest from reference TRBV18 and TRBJ1-1): NAGVMQNPRHLVRRRGQEARLRCSPMKGHSHVYWYRQLPEEGLKFMVYLQKENIIDESGMPKERFSAEFPKEGPSILRIQQVVRGDSAAYFCASSPITSMNTEAFFGQGTRLTVV.